This T cell receptor (beta chain) was identified in a study of CD8 T cells in Susac syndrome. Between the trimmed V and J ends, which lost 3 bases and 2 bases, there was a span of 11 bases. This CDR3 comprises 14 residues. Per the germline V gene, CDR1 is LNHNV and CDR2 is YYDKDF (reference sequence). Reverse transcription of about 0.5 to 1 ug RNA used random hexamers. One entry per CDR3 protein, called by TCRdb with MiXCR from the immunoSEQ multiplex PCR reads. The sample lists 130,000 to 150,000 distinct CDR3 sequences, roughly 94% occurring once. The sequenced material came from CD4+ T cells from PBMCs. This clonotype was sampled from a human donor in good health. V and J are TRBV15 and TRBJ2-7, with D possibly being TRBD1 (5 bases). The CDR3 sequence is CATSRNRPAYEQYF. The CDR3 coding sequence is TGTGCCACCAGCAGGAACAGGCCTGCCTACGAGCAGTACTTC.